The clone carrying this T cell receptor beta chain was recorded only once. Its matching antigen is unknown. This sample is part of a study of shared clonotypes between healthy human individuals. Study-level findings and limits: Sampling involved blood alone; tissue repertoires likely differ. Having only a few donors restricted how much genetic and exposure-history diversity was captured.

Only in-frame clones appear in the TCRdb table, and some are missing; sequencing was by immunoSEQ multiplex PCR. The sample records roughly 1 million clones, 60% to 80% being singletons. There are 15 residues in the CDR3. Germline trimming cut 4 bases from V and 2 bases from J; bases unmatched to any gene: 4. The germline V gene has CDR1 SGHAT and CDR2 FQNNGV. The sequence derives from a man aged 18 to 29 in good health. The chain couples TRBV11-2 to TRBJ2-5; TRBD2 aligns across 10 bases. The sequencing sample was made of memory CD4+ T cells sorted from blood. The subset: CD45RA-negative fraction. Here the CDR3 reads CASSSLAGGQETQYF. CDR3 sequence (DNA): TGTGCCAGCAGCTCCTTAGCGGGGGGACAAGAGACCCAGTACTTC.